This T cell receptor beta chain was captured by sequencing in a study of CD8 T cells in ankylosing spondylitis. Quantitative 5'-RACE with molecular barcodes was used to make the TCR beta libraries. TCRdb re-analysed the 5' RACE reads in MiXCR, keeping a single row per CDR3 protein. The sample lists under 250,000 distinct CDR3 sequences, more than 25% occurring once. V trimming: 6 bases; J trimming: 2 bases; junction bases outside the gene matches: 6. CDR3 length equals 13 residues. CDR1 and CDR2 (germline): DFQATT, SNEGSKA (reference sequence). The sequence derives from a male donor with ankylosing spondylitis or in good health (not recorded which). The source material was blood, either unsorted or a sorted T cell fraction (not recorded which). The rearrangement links TRBV20-1 to TRBJ2-7; 8 positions match TRBD1. CDR3 sequence: CSAPTGAAYEQYF. Here the CDR3 DNA reads TGCAGTGCCCCGACAGGGGCGGCCTACGAGCAGTACTTC.